Ten or more counts support the clone carrying this T cell receptor beta chain. What it binds is unknown. The CDR3 loop spans 12 amino acids. Germline loops: CDR1 MNHEY, CDR2 SVGAGI. V lost 5 bases to trimming and J lost 0 bases, with 4 bases between them. TCRdb called the RACE reads again in MiXCR, with one record for every CDR3 protein. The repertoire holds some 46,000 distinct CDR3 sequences, with 4.3% as singletons. The data were taken from a study of human T cells and chemical hapten exposure. General study points: DPC sensitization produced no change in TCRs with frequency above 1 in 1000.

Time point indicated: healthy volunteer bleed at 2 weeks. The total RNA was obtained from whole blood that was not fractionated. V usage is TRBV6-5 and J usage is TRBJ1-2, with D unclear. The sample comprised whole blood. This clonotype was sampled from a female donor in good health. Some clones in this sample may be carry-over from other donors' samples. The CDR3 sequence is CASSPSNYGYTF. CDR3 DNA sequence: TGTGCCAGCAGTCCATCTAACTATGGCTACACCTTC.